This T cell receptor beta chain was retrieved from a study of cytomegalovirus exposure and HLA in healthy donors. The PCR made use of 60 Vbeta and 13 Jbeta primers. In the source study's methods: Roughly 12 million of tens of millions of unique TCR beta chains were shared, per a later count. Only in-frame clones appear in the TCRdb table, and some are missing; sequencing was by immunoSEQ multiplex PCR. The V and J calls and clone size were taken over from that table, and D and trimming were inferred from the DNA. The table lists tens of thousands of clones, 60% to 85% of them singletons. The sequenced material came from PBMCs. This receptor was identified in a man aged 40-50 years in good health and CMV-seronegative.

The CDR3 nucleotides are TGTGCCAGCAGCTCCCGGACAGGGCGAGGAGCGAGTGGCACTGAAGCTTTCTTT. It specifies CASSSRTGRGASGTEAFF. The V gene is TRBV7-9, the J gene TRBJ1-1; 8 bases line up with TRBD1. After removal of 4 bases from V and 4 bases from J, the junction contained 17 bases not matched to a gene. There are 18 residues in the CDR3. Germline values: CDR1 SEHNR, CDR2 FQNEAQ (reference sequence).